This entry describes one TCR beta chain. Its matching antigen is unknown. The study amplified TCR beta CDR3 regions using RNA transcripts. HTBI-primed RT-PCR formed the first round, and a multiplex PCR formed the second. TCRdb recomputed calls from the multiplex PCR reads with MiXCR, one row per CDR3 protein. The data hold about 700,000 distinct CDR3 sequences, with approximately 40% observed a single time. This sample was included in a study of Graves' ophthalmopathy and Graves' hyperthyroidism. General observations from the study: Both a roughly 64% sensitivity and an approximately 75% specificity characterized the model's predictions of ophthalmopathy progression. In blood appeared most of the expanded thyroid clonotypes whose frequency exceeded 0.001.

J lost 4 bases, V lost 0 bases, and 7 bases had no gene match. Germline V gene lookup returns CDR1 ENHRY and CDR2 SYGVKD. This CDR3 is 16 amino acids long. The J gene is TRBJ1-2, the V gene TRBV10-3; 8 bases fit TRBD1. This sequence was found in an adult man with Graves' ophthalmopathy. Material for sequencing was peripheral blood. This CDR3 is CAISESAQGARYGYTF. The CDR3 DNA is TGTGCCATCAGTGAGTCGGCCCAGGGGGCTCGCTATGGCTACACCTTC.